Detailed here is one T cell receptor beta chain. This CDR3 contains 14 residues. Trimming left V 7 bases short and J 1 base short, with 13 bases between. CDR1 and CDR2 from the germline V gene are MDHEN and SYDVKM. Profiled with immunoSEQ multiplex PCR; TCRdb holds only in-frame clones, not every one. Of some 230,000 clones detected, 86% appear once; the ten largest clones hold 2% to 2.5%. This sample is part of a study of blood T cell repertoires in COVID-19. The sequence was collected from a young man who had recovered from COVID-19. V usage is TRBV28 and J usage is TRBJ1-2, with D possibly TRBD1 on 5 matching bases. Sequenced input: peripheral blood. CDR3 amino acids: CASKAGSDNYGYTF. The DNA of the CDR3 is TGTGCCAGCAAGGCAGGGTCCGATAACTATGGCTACACCTTC.